Sequencing of this T cell receptor (beta chain) was carried out in a study of blood T cell repertoires in COVID-19. Study overall: Samples taken during acute and convalescent COVID-19 were collected in the United States, Italy and Spain. T cells, B-cell-depleted T cells, or PBMCs supplied cDNA or gDNA.

CDR1 and CDR2 (germline): KGHDR, SFDVKD. V gave up 1 base and J gave up 8 bases, with 24 bases separating them. The CDR3 contains 18 residues. Authors' analysis steps: Scientists estimated how many nucleated cells there were by amplifying reference gene primers. The table came from immunoSEQ multiplex PCR; TCRdb's copy has only in-frame clones and leaves some out. V, J and clone size were drawn from that table, and D and trimming were deduced from the DNA. This table holds fewer than 150,000 clones, approximately 89% found once. This chain links TRBV24-1 with TRBJ2-3, with D perhaps matching TRBD1 (5 bases). The source material was peripheral blood. This receptor was identified in a woman aged 55-70 years with acute or convalescent COVID-19. The CDR3 nucleotides are TGTGCCACCAGTGATTTCTCGGCCGGCCCCGGTGCCAGGGCTACGCAGTATTTT. Translated, it gives CATSDFSAGPGARATQYF.